The 2 T cell receptor beta chains listed next were all sequenced from one sample in a study of PD-L1 blockade in urothelial cancer. Produced via immunoSEQ multiplex PCR; TCRdb's table is partial and in-frame only. The profile shows under 50,000 clones, roughly 90% of them singletons. Noted time point: pretreatment peripheral blood. This sample comprised PBMCs, obtained around atezolizumab (anti-PD-L1) treatment. These receptors originate from a woman in her sixties with urothelial cancer.

The J gene is TRBJ2-4, the V gene TRBV6-1; TRBD2 aligns across 10 bases. The length of the CDR3 is 18 residues. CDR1 and CDR2 from the germline V gene are MNHNS and SASEGT. J gave up 2 bases and V 1 base, and 8 bases lay outside the gene matches. This CDR3 is CASSEGEAGGPTKNIQYF. The CDR3, as DNA: TGTGCCAGCAGTGAAGGAGAAGCGGGAGGGCCGACCAAAAACATTCAGTACTTC.

This chain uses TRBV18 with TRBJ1-1; 12 positions match TRBD1. The CDR3 runs to 17 residues. V trimming: 3 bases; J trimming: 4 bases; junction bases outside the gene matches: 9. CDR1 is KGHSH and CDR2 is LQKENI in the germline V gene. CDR3 sequence: CASSPLRDRGLRTEAFF. Written as DNA, the CDR3 is TGTGCCAGCTCACCTCTTCGGGACAGGGGGCTTCGCACTGAAGCTTTCTTT.